This TCR beta chain comes out of a study of cytomegalovirus exposure and HLA in healthy donors. Researchers ran the PCR with 60 Vbeta and 13 Jbeta primers. TCRdb keeps only in-frame clones here, not all; method: immunoSEQ multiplex PCR. The sample consists of about 150,000 clones, about 80% of them appearing once. This clone was seen more than once but under ten times. The CDR3 runs to 13 residues. Trimming took 7 bases from V and 5 from J; bases not matched to a gene: 5. The germline V gene has CDR1 MNHEY and CDR2 SVGAGI. The chain combines TRBV6-5 with TRBJ2-5; TRBD1 aligns across 9 bases. Sequencing was carried out using PBMCs. The clonotype originates from a man between 35 and 55 years old in good health and CMV-seronegative. The CDR3 nucleotides read TGTGCCAGCACCAGGGGGACAGGGGAGACCCAGTACTTC. It encodes CASTRGTGETQYF.